Each of the 15 T cell receptor beta chains below was sequenced from the same sample in a study of OX40 agonist ivuxolimab in advanced cancers. The table came from immunoSEQ multiplex PCR; TCRdb's copy has only in-frame clones and leaves some out. The sample shows around 100,000 clones, roughly 90% of them seen only once. This specimen was CD4+ or CD8+ T cells sorted from blood, taken in a trial of the OX40 agonist ivuxolimab. The receptors were gathered from an adult with an advanced solid tumor such as melanoma, head and neck, liver or kidney cancer.

This chain uses TRBV9 with TRBJ1-5; no clear D gene. The CDR3 is 13 residues long. Germline assignment: CDR1 SGDLS and CDR2 YYNGEE. V was trimmed by 3 bases and J by 7 bases, leaving 11 bases between them. This CDR3 is CASSAQLGQPQHF. The CDR3 DNA follows: TGTGCCAGCAGCGCACAACTCGGGCAGCCCCAGCATTTT. Full variable domain (rest looked up from reference TRBV9 and TRBJ1-5): DSGVTQTPKHLITATGQRVTLRCSPRSGDLSVYWYQQSLDQGLQFLIQYYNGEERAKGNILERFSAQQFPDLHSELNLSSLELGDSALYFCASSAQLGQPQHFGDGTRLSIL.

V and J are TRBV11-1 and TRBJ1-1; TRBD1 might be the D (6 bases). The CDR3 is 15 amino acids. Per the germline V gene, CDR1 is SGHAT and CDR2 is FQDESV (reference sequence). V was shortened by 2 bases and J by 5 bases, with 15 bases between the two germline ends. The CDR3 here is CASSLIGPQGTEAFF. The CDR3 nucleotides are TGTGCCAGCAGCTTAATTGGGCCCCAGGGGACTGAAGCTTTCTTT.

In its sample, this clone was seen once. This chain connects TRBV7-9 to TRBJ2-5, with no clear D. Trimming took off 5 bases at V and 4 bases at J, with 5 bases between the two ends. From germline, CDR1 is SEHNR and CDR2 FQNEAQ (reference sequence). The CDR3 length is 11 residues. The CDR3 DNA sequence: TGTGCCAGCAGCCCCCGAGAGACCCAGTACTTC. Amino acids: CASSPRETQYF.

The V and J genes are TRBV5-1 and TRBJ1-1; D gene unclear. The CDR3 contains 14 residues. V was trimmed by 4 bases and J by 2 bases, leaving 12 bases between them. Germline V gene sequence: CDR1 SGHRS, CDR2 YFSETQ. CDR3 in DNA: TGCGCCAGCAGCCCTTCGGCGGTAAACACTGAAGCTTTCTTT. Translated, it gives CASSPSAVNTEAFF.

The rearrangement joins TRBV4-3 to TRBJ2-5, with 7 bases aligning to TRBD2. Germline lookup yields CDR1 LGHNA and CDR2 YSLEER. The trim removed 1 base at V and 5 bases at J, leaving 1 base unmatched. The CDR3 length is 13 residues. Here the CDR3 DNA reads TGCGCCAGCAGCCAAGGCGGGAGCGAGACCCAGTACTTC. Its protein product is CASSQGGSETQYF.

The V gene is TRBV2, the J gene TRBJ2-5; D possibly uses TRBD1 or TRBD2 (6 bases each). CDR1 and CDR2 from the germline V gene are SNHLY and FYNNEI. The CDR3 contains 13 residues. V was cut by 9 bases and J by 4 bases, with 15 bases left in between. CDR3 DNA: TGTGCCAGTGACGGGGGCTTCGGAGAGACCCAGTACTTC. Encoded protein: CASDGGFGETQYF.

This CDR3 reads CATSGTVPSGNQPQHF. The CDR3, as DNA: TGTGCCACTTCGGGGACCGTCCCCTCGGGCAATCAGCCCCAGCATTTT. The J gene is TRBJ1-5, the V gene TRBV19; tentative D call: TRBD1 (5 bases). This CDR3 spans 16 amino acids. Germline V lookup: CDR1 LNHDA, CDR2 SQIVND (reference sequence). V dropped 10 bases and J dropped 2 bases, with 21 bases sitting between them.

The chain couples TRBV4-1 to TRBJ1-5; weak D call: TRBD1 (6 bases). V dropped 2 bases and J dropped 7 bases, with 15 bases sitting between them. Per germline, CDR1 MGHRA and CDR2 YSYEKL. This CDR3 has 15 residues. CDR3 in amino acids: CASSQPRQGQQPQHF. In DNA, the CDR3 is TGCGCCAGCAGCCAACCCCGGCAGGGGCAACAGCCCCAGCATTTT.

The chain recombines TRBV5-1 with TRBJ2-5; maybe TRBD1 (5 bases). This CDR3 has 17 amino acids. Deletions cut 1 base from V and 4 bases from J, with 20 bases between. Germline V CDR1 and CDR2: SGHRS, YFSETQ. The CDR3 coding sequence is TGCGCCAGCAGCTTGCAAACTGATTATCAGGGTGGAGAGACCCAGTACTTC. Translation: CASSLQTDYQGGETQYF.

The chain has TRBV27 and TRBJ2-2; 7 bases align to TRBD1. This CDR3 spans 15 amino acids. The ends lost 6 bases at V and 0 bases at J; junction bases unmatched: 4. Germline V CDR1 and CDR2: MNHEY, SMNVEV (reference sequence). In nucleotides, the CDR3 is TGTGCCAGCAGGCTCCAGGGGGCGAACACCGGGGAGCTGTTTTTT. Translated, it gives CASRLQGANTGELFF.

This chain connects TRBV9 to TRBJ2-4, with 8 bases identical to TRBD1. Trimming took 0 bases from V and 6 from J; bases not matched to a gene: 11. This CDR3 is 17 amino acids long. Germline-derived CDR1 and CDR2 are SGDLS and YYNGEE. CDR3 coding DNA: TGTGCCAGCAGCGTAGGTCCAGGGGCAGGGGGCAGAAACATTCAGTACTTC. Translated: CASSVGPGAGGRNIQYF.

The CDR3 loop reads CASSSGQGGVYGYTF. The CDR3 coding sequence is TGTGCCAGCAGCTCGGGACAGGGGGGGGTCTATGGCTACACCTTC. The V call is TRBV5-4, the J call TRBJ1-2, with 11 positions matching TRBD1. V lost 3 bases to trimming and J lost 4 bases; unmatched junction nucleotides: 5. Per the germline V gene, CDR1 is SGHNT and CDR2 is YYREEE (reference sequence). The CDR3 sequence is 15 residues long.

This clone was observed a few times. The chain uses TRBV19 and TRBJ1-5, with D possibly being TRBD1 (6 bases). The CDR3 sequence is 14 residues long. V was trimmed by 4 bases and J by 5 bases, leaving 12 bases between them. Germline loops: CDR1 LNHDA, CDR2 SQIVND (reference sequence). The CDR3 loop is CASSTAGGHQPQHF. The CDR3 DNA reads as TGTGCCAGTAGTACTGCCGGGGGCCATCAGCCCCAGCATTTT.

The V and J genes are TRBV4-2 and TRBJ1-1; TRBD1 matches 10 bases. J lost 3 bases, V lost 4 bases, and 2 bases had no gene match. The germline V gene encodes CDR1 LGHNA and CDR2 YNFKEQ. The CDR3 spans 14 residues. The CDR3 nucleotides read TGTGCCAGCAGCCGCGGACAGGGGGACACTGAAGCTTTCTTT. Translated, it gives CASSRGQGDTEAFF.

This chain links TRBV4-2 with TRBJ2-6, with 7 positions matching TRBD1. J lost 4 bases, V lost 4 bases, and 19 bases had no gene match. The length of the CDR3 is 20 residues. Germline assignment: CDR1 LGHNA and CDR2 YNFKEQ. CDR3 in amino acids: CASSRPAMTGIPSGANVLTF. CDR3 DNA: TGTGCCAGCAGCCGGCCTGCGATGACAGGGATCCCCTCCGGGGCCAACGTCCTGACTTTC.